The source of this T cell receptor beta chain is a study of blood T cell repertoires in COVID-19. Study as a whole: PBMCs, B-cell-depleted T cells, or T cells were the source of the cDNA or gDNA that made up the material.

This CDR3 is built from 15 residues. The V gene end was trimmed by 6 bases and the J gene end by 3 bases; junction bases not matched to a gene: 7. Germline V gene sequence: CDR1 MNHEY, CDR2 SVGAGI. Individuals aged roughly 18 to 95 years were recruited from 24 US areas. Participants' reported clinical history set cohort assignment. The method was immunoSEQ multiplex PCR; TCRdb's version includes in-frame clones alone and lacks a portion of them. The sample contains fewer than 300,000 clones, around 89% of which appear only once. The genes are TRBV6-5 and TRBJ2-3, with 9 positions matching TRBD2. Sequenced input: PBMCs or T cells enriched from blood (not recorded which). This receptor was taken from a middle-aged woman with acute COVID-19. In DNA, the CDR3 is TGTGCCAGCAGACCACTAGCGGGTGGGACAGATACGCAGTATTTT. This encodes CASRPLAGGTDTQYF.